These 21 T cell receptor beta chains were all obtained from the same sample, sequenced in a study of OX40 agonist ivuxolimab in advanced cancers. Library prep was done by the immunoSEQ multiplex PCR assay. TCRdb mirrors the immuneACCESS table, restricted to in-frame sequences. Some clones are absent from its copies; in checked studies, under half trace to an unresolved V gene, and the reason for the others is unknown. Within this sample are some 60,000 clones, with about 83% of them counted one time only. Approximately 4.8% of the sample is in the top ten clones. The sequencing here drew on CD4+ or CD8+ T cells sorted from blood, taken in a trial of the OX40 agonist ivuxolimab. Receptor source: an adult with an advanced solid tumor such as melanoma, head and neck, liver or kidney cancer.

The chain uses TRBV6-1 and TRBJ2-5; 8 bases are a match to TRBD2. The germline V gene encodes CDR1 MNHNS and CDR2 SASEGT. This CDR3 comprises 15 residues. V shed 3 bases, J shed 2 bases, and the junction held 5 bases outside the gene matches. The CDR3 region is CASSDPGGGQETQYF. The CDR3 DNA reads TGTGCCAGCAGTGATCCGGGGGGGGGACAAGAGACCCAGTACTTC.

The J gene is TRBJ2-3, the V gene TRBV5-1; 14 bases are a match to TRBD2. Per germline, CDR1 SGHRS and CDR2 YFSETQ. The CDR3 covers 16 residues. J was trimmed by 2 bases and V by 4 bases; bases with no gene match: 3. The CDR3 coding sequence is TGCGCCAGCAGCCTGGGACTAGCGGGAGTCACAGATACGCAGTATTTT. Encoded protein: CASSLGLAGVTDTQYF.

For the CDR3, the DNA is TGTGCCAGCAGCCCCGGTCGGGGGAACACTGAAGCTTTCTTT. It codes for CASSPGRGNTEAFF. The rearrangement uses TRBV11-3 and TRBJ1-1, with D unresolved. The CDR3 length is 14 residues. Trimming pared 5 bases from V and 1 base from J, leaving 11 bases between. In germline, CDR1 is SGHNT, CDR2 YENEEA. Variable domain in full (rest from reference TRBV11-3 and TRBJ1-1): EAGVVQSPRYKIIEKKQPVAFWCNPISGHNTLYWYLQNLGQGPELLIRYENEEAVDDSQLPKDRFSAERLKGVDSTLKIQPAELGDSAVYLCASSPGRGNTEAFFGQGTRLTVV.

This clone was seen a single time. The chain combines TRBV13 with TRBJ1-6; D is ambiguous. The CDR3 loop spans 13 amino acids. The germline V gene has CDR1 PRHDT and CDR2 FYEKMQ (reference sequence). Trimming shortened V by 1 base and J by 11 bases, and 9 bases separated the two germline ends. CDR3 nucleotides: TGTGCCAGCAGCTTAGAGCCGAAGGCACCCCTCCACTTT. It specifies CASSLEPKAPLHF.

This clone was picked up a small number of times. The V and J genes are TRBV6-5 and TRBJ1-2, with TRBD1 matching over 7 bases. This CDR3 region has 15 residues. CDR1 and CDR2 from the germline V gene are MNHEY and SVGAGI. V lost 6 bases, J lost 4 bases, and 11 bases stayed unmatched. CDR3 sequence reads: CASSLQGGTGYGYTF. CDR3 in DNA: TGTGCCAGCAGCCTCCAGGGGGGGACTGGCTATGGCTACACCTTC.

This clone was recorded only once. The V call is TRBV6-4, the J call TRBJ1-1, with no clear D. Trimming pared 5 bases from V and 1 base from J, leaving 8 bases between. There are 13 residues in the CDR3. Germline V gene lookup returns CDR1 MRHNA and CDR2 SNTAGT. In nucleotides, the CDR3 is TGTGCCAGCAGTAGGGAAGGGAACACTGAAGCTTTCTTT. As protein: CASSREGNTEAFF.

The chain employs TRBV4-1 and TRBJ2-7, with 9 bases fitting TRBD2. J was trimmed by 2 bases and V by 1 base; bases with no gene match: 6. The CDR3 runs to 16 residues. Germline CDR1 and CDR2: MGHRA and YSYEKL. CDR3 residues: CASSQVAGALTYEQYF. CDR3 DNA: TGCGCCAGCAGCCAAGTAGCGGGGGCCTTAACCTACGAGCAGTACTTC.

The chain has TRBV2 and TRBJ2-7; possible D gene TRBD2, 5 bases. Germline V lookup: CDR1 SNHLY, CDR2 FYNNEI. Trimming cost V 8 bases and J 2 bases, with 10 bases left between them. This CDR3 is 12 amino acids long. CDR3 sequence reads: CASGGNTYEQYF. The CDR3 DNA follows: TGTGCCAGCGGAGGAAACACCTACGAGCAGTACTTC.

This clone showed up just a few times. The gene calls are TRBV15 and TRBJ1-6; no clear D. With 3 bases removed from V and 11 bases from J, the gap between germline ends came to 11 bases. CDR1 and CDR2 (germline): LNHNV, YYDKDF (reference sequence). The CDR3 sequence is 13 residues long. The CDR3 sequence: CATSSGPTTPLHF. Written as DNA, the CDR3 is TGTGCCACCAGCAGTGGCCCGACAACACCCCTCCACTTT.

V gene TRBV9 combines with J gene TRBJ2-5; 15 positions agree with TRBD2. Germline values: CDR1 SGDLS, CDR2 YYNGEE. V trimming: 3 bases; J trimming: 5 bases; junction bases outside the gene matches: 2. The CDR3 is made up of 15 amino acids. The CDR3 sequence is CASSGTSGRGETQYF. CDR3 coding DNA: TGTGCCAGCAGCGGGACTAGCGGGAGGGGTGAGACCCAGTACTTC.

This clone was recorded a few times. The sample contains more than one DNA sequence encoding this CDR3. The chain employs TRBV18 and TRBJ2-7; D remains ambiguous. Germline V gene sequence: CDR1 KGHSH, CDR2 LQKENI. The CDR3 is 12 amino acids. V lost 2 bases, J lost 3 bases, and 5 bases lay in between. The CDR3 DNA is TGTGCCAGCTCACCATCGAGCTACGAGCAGTACTTC. Protein product: CASSPSSYEQYF.

The genes are TRBV4-1 and TRBJ2-1; maybe TRBD2 (8 bases). Germline V gives CDR1 MGHRA, CDR2 YSYEKL. The V and J ends lost 4 bases and 8 bases respectively, with 21 bases between them. The CDR3 spans 16 residues. CDR3 bases: TGCGCCAGCAGCCCACCAGGGGGGCGGGGGGTAGATGAGCAGTTCTTC. Protein sequence: CASSPPGGRGVDEQFF.

This clone has a handful of counts. CDR3 coding DNA: TGCAGCGTAAATTGGTCGGGGACAGGGGGGGCCAATGAGCAGTTCTTC. Translated, it gives CSVNWSGTGGANEQFF. This sequence joins TRBV29-1 and TRBJ2-1; 11 nucleotides agree with TRBD1. CDR3 size: 16 residues. V lost 6 bases, J lost 6 bases, and 13 bases stayed unmatched. Germline CDR1 SQVTM, CDR2 ANQGSEA.

In this sample, this clone turned up once. The chain uses TRBV28 and TRBJ1-5, with a possible D match to TRBD1 (5 bases). Germline V gene lookup returns CDR1 MDHEN and CDR2 SYDVKM. Trimming shortened V by 5 bases and J by 2 bases, and 25 bases separated the two germline ends. CDR3 length: 19 residues. Written as DNA, the CDR3 is TGTGCCAGCAGTATGGCTTGGACACTAACACCCGGGCGCAATCAGCCCCAGCATTTT. Protein product: CASSMAWTLTPGRNQPQHF.

The chain links TRBV6-6 to TRBJ1-5, with D unresolved. The CDR3 runs to 12 residues. V lost 2 bases and J lost 4, with 3 bases in between. The V gene's germline CDR1 is MNHNY and CDR2 SVGAGI (reference sequence). The CDR3 bases are TGTGCCAGCAGTTACGGAAATCAGCCCCAGCATTTT. It translates to CASSYGNQPQHF.

The rearrangement joins TRBV2 to TRBJ2-5; 10 bases are a match to TRBD1. CDR1 and CDR2 from the germline V gene are SNHLY and FYNNEI. The trim removed 6 bases at V and 5 bases at J, leaving 6 bases unmatched. CDR3 size: 14 residues. This CDR3 is CASRMTGGVETQYF. The CDR3 nucleotides are TGTGCCAGCAGAATGACAGGGGGCGTCGAGACCCAGTACTTC.

The V gene is TRBV2, the J gene TRBJ2-1; possibly TRBD2 for D (6 bases). CDR1 SNHLY and CDR2 FYNNEI come from the germline V gene. CDR3 length equals 17 residues. V was clipped by 3 bases and J by 0 bases, with 15 bases between them. The CDR3 nucleotides read TGTGCCAGCAGTGACCCTTTAGTCGGGAGCTCCTACAATGAGCAGTTCTTC. Protein sequence: CASSDPLVGSSYNEQFF.

The sample holds one count of this clone. This rearrangement joins TRBV5-3 to TRBJ2-3; 7 positions agree with TRBD1. TRBV5-3 is recorded as an ORF, its role being uncertain. There are 17 residues in the CDR3. Germline trimming cut 2 bases from V and 0 bases from J; bases unmatched to any gene: 9. The CDR3, as DNA: TGTGCCAGAAGCTTCCTTCGACAGGGCCTTAGCACAGATACGCAGTATTTT. This translates into CARSFLRQGLSTDTQYF.

The rearrangement joins TRBV5-1 to TRBJ1-2; 9 nucleotides line up with TRBD1. CDR1 and CDR2 from the germline V gene are SGHRS and YFSETQ. The CDR3 contains 15 residues. The trim removed 1 base at V and 4 bases at J, leaving 5 bases unmatched. The CDR3 bases are TGCGCCAGCAGCTTGCCCGACAGGGGGGTCTATGGCTACACCTTC. Its translation is CASSLPDRGVYGYTF.

This chain uses TRBV27 with TRBJ1-1; tentative D call: TRBD1 (6 bases). V dropped 7 bases and J dropped 6 bases, with 12 bases sitting between them. This CDR3 is built from 12 residues. Germline loops: CDR1 MNHEY, CDR2 SMNVEV (reference sequence). The CDR3 here is CASIGGQAEAFF. Here the CDR3 DNA reads TGTGCCAGCATCGGGGGGCAGGCTGAAGCTTTCTTT.

The rearrangement uses TRBV15 and TRBJ1-5, with D possibly being TRBD1 (6 bases). Germline lookup yields CDR1 LNHNV and CDR2 YYDKDF (reference sequence). The CDR3 is made up of 17 amino acids. Trimming stripped 0 bases from V and 0 bases from J, with 12 bases between. The CDR3 here is CATSREDGTISNQPQHF. CDR3 nucleotide sequence: TGTGCCACCAGCAGAGAAGACGGGACAATTAGCAATCAGCCCCAGCATTTT.